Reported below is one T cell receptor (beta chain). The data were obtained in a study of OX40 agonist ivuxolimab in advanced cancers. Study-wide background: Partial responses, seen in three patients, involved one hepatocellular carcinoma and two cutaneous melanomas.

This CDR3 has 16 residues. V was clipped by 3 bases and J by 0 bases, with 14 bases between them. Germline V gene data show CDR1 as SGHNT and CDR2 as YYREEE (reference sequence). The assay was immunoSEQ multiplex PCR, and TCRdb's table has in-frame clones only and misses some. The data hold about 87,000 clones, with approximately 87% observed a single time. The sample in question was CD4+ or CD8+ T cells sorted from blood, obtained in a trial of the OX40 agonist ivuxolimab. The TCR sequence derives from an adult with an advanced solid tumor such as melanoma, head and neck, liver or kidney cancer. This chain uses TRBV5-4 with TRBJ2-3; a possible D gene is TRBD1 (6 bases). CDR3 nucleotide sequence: TGTGCCAGCAGCTCTTCAGGGGCCCTTAGCACAGATACGCAGTATTTT. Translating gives CASSSSGALSTDTQYF.